These 13 T cell receptor beta chains originate from one sample sequenced in a study of shared clonotypes between healthy human individuals. The protocol was immunoSEQ multiplex PCR, while the TCRdb copy is restricted to in-frame clones and leaves out a portion. Of around 100,000 clones in the sample, approximately 70% were seen once. The sequencing input was memory CD8+ T cells sorted from blood. This sample's subset: CD45RO+ cells pooled with CCR7-negative TemRA cells. The receptors here all came from a woman in her 30s in good health.

V and J are TRBV5-4 and TRBJ2-7; TRBD2 agrees at 9 bases. The CDR3 runs 15 residues. With 2 bases clipped from V and 2 bases from J, the junction kept 5 bases outside the gene matches. Germline loops: CDR1 SGHNT, CDR2 YYREEE (reference sequence). The CDR3 is CASSFGGGRAYEQYF. The CDR3 DNA is TGTGCCAGCAGCTTTGGGGGCGGGAGGGCCTACGAGCAGTACTTC. Full variable domain (remainder filled in from reference TRBV5-4 and TRBJ2-7): ETGVTQSPTHLIKTRGQQVTLRCSSQSGHNTVSWYQQALGQGPQFIFQYYREEENGRGNFPPRFSGLQFPNYSSELNVNALELDDSALYLCASSFGGGRAYEQYFGPGTRLTVT.

This clone has a single count. V is TRBV19 and J is TRBJ1-5, with D hard to call. Trimming pared 2 bases from V and 5 bases from J, leaving 4 bases between. The CDR3 loop spans 12 amino acids. Per the germline V gene, CDR1 is LNHDA and CDR2 is SQIVND (reference sequence). CDR3 bases: TGTGCCAGTAGTATACCGTATCAGCCCCAGCATTTT. Translating gives CASSIPYQPQHF.

This clone turned up a few times. The chain employs TRBV28 and TRBJ2-1; D is ambiguous. Per germline, CDR1 MDHEN and CDR2 SYDVKM. This CDR3 has 15 residues. V was pared by 6 bases and J by 0 bases, with 12 bases between. CDR3 sequence (DNA): TGTGCCAGCAGACAAAGCTGGAGCTCCTACAATGAGCAGTTCTTC. It encodes CASRQSWSSYNEQFF.

This clone was detected only once. The chain employs TRBV6-5 and TRBJ1-2, with 11 bases aligning to TRBD1. Looked up from germline, CDR1 is MNHEY and CDR2 is SVGAGI. The CDR3 contains 15 residues. The trim removed 6 bases at V and 9 bases at J, leaving 12 bases unmatched. The CDR3 loop is CASRKDRGRGNSYTF. CDR3 nucleotides: TGTGCCAGCAGAAAGGACAGGGGGCGAGGTAACAGCTACACCTTC.

The V call is TRBV5-6, the J call TRBJ1-2, with 9 bases matching TRBD1. This CDR3 comprises 15 residues. Germline CDR1 and CDR2: SGHDT and YYEEEE. Trimming took 4 bases from V and 6 from J; bases not matched to a gene: 10. DNA of the CDR3: TGTGCCAGCAGCCTATTGGGACAGGGACAAGATGGCTACACCTTC. This gives the protein CASSLLGQGQDGYTF.

The chain carries TRBV27 and TRBJ2-3; D unresolved. CDR1 is MNHEY, CDR2 SMNVEV, per germline (reference sequence). The CDR3 is 14 residues long. V lost 6 bases and J lost 4, with 14 bases in between. The CDR3 reads CASRRTRGSDTQYF. The CDR3 DNA reads TGTGCCAGCAGGAGGACCCGAGGTTCAGATACGCAGTATTTT.

This clone was found many times. The chain carries TRBV21-1 and TRBJ2-7; TRBD1, as called in the table, went unchecked against the DNA. TRBV21-1 is noted as a pseudogene. This CDR3 contains 15 residues. CDR3 nucleotide sequence: TGTGCCAGCAGCAAATGTGGGACAGGGTCCTACGAGCAGTACTTC. Translation: CASSKCGTGSYEQYF.

The V and J genes are TRBV28 and TRBJ1-1; possible D gene TRBD1, 5 bases. Germline CDR1 is MDHEN and CDR2 is SYDVKM. This CDR3 is built from 14 residues. Trimming removed 5 bases from V and 4 bases from J, with 14 bases in between. CDR3 DNA sequence: TGTGCCAGCAGTCCGCCGGCAGGGCTCACTGAAGCTTTCTTT. Residues: CASSPPAGLTEAFF. The whole variable domain, remainder taken from reference TRBV28 and TRBJ1-1, is DVKVTQSSRYLVKRTGEKVFLECVQDMDHENMFWYRQDPGLGLRLIYFSYDVKMKEKGDIPEGYSVSREKKERFSLILESASTNQTSMYLCASSPPAGLTEAFFGQGTRLTVV.

This clone was seen many times. The chain uses TRBV4-1 and TRBJ2-3, with 8 bases lining up with TRBD2. Germline V gene data show CDR1 as MGHRA and CDR2 as YSYEKL. The CDR3 has 17 amino acids. V lost 0 bases to trimming and J lost 5 bases; unmatched junction nucleotides: 10. The CDR3 is CASSQDLPAGEQDTQYF. The CDR3 coding sequence is TGCGCCAGCAGCCAAGATTTACCAGCGGGAGAGCAAGATACGCAGTATTTT.

Written as DNA, the CDR3 is TGCAGCGTTCTCCGGCGGGATGGGACAGATACGCAGTATTTT. This codes for CSVLRRDGTDTQYF. V is TRBV29-1 and J is TRBJ2-3, with a tentative D call TRBD2 (6 bases). This CDR3 is 14 amino acids long. V shed 5 bases and J shed 3 bases, with 15 bases lying between them. In germline, CDR1 is SQVTM, CDR2 ANQGSEA.

The V gene is TRBV25-1, the J gene TRBJ2-5, with a weak D call TRBD1 (8 bases). The J call may be wrong; the DNA end is better matched by TRBJ2-7. The CDR3 length is 16 residues. Germline V gene lookup returns CDR1 MGHDK and CDR2 SYGVNS. The CDR3 DNA sequence: TGTGCCAGCAGTGAATTGGATACAGGGGGGGGAGACGAGCAGTACTTC. Its translation is CASSELDTGGGDEQYF.

CDR3 region: CASSIHISGAYNEQFF. As DNA, the CDR3 is TGTGCCAGTAGTATACATATAAGCGGAGCCTACAATGAGCAGTTCTTC. This chain links TRBV19 with TRBJ2-1; TRBD2 is a possible D gene (5 bases). Germline V gives CDR1 LNHDA, CDR2 SQIVND (reference sequence). CDR3 length: 16 residues. V dropped 2 bases and J dropped 2 bases, with 13 bases sitting between them.

The chain joins TRBV5-1 to TRBJ2-1, with TRBD2 matching over 10 bases. V shed 2 bases and J 2 bases; nucleotides not matched to a gene: 1. CDR1 is SGHRS, CDR2 YFSETQ, per germline. This CDR3 region has 15 residues. Written as DNA, the CDR3 is TGCGCCAGCAGCTTTACTAGCGGGGCCTACAATGAGCAGTTCTTC. It yields the protein CASSFTSGAYNEQFF.